A selection of T cell receptor beta chains follows, all from one sample in a study of blood T cell repertoires in COVID-19. Libraries were prepared by immunoSEQ multiplex PCR; TCRdb keeps only in-frame clonotypes and omits some of them. There are 80,000 or so clones in the sample; approximately 89% occur only once, and roughly 1.9% lies in the top ten. Sequenced input: peripheral blood. Every receptor here comes from a woman aged 55-70 years with acute or convalescent COVID-19. Both conserved end residues are part of each CDR3. A D gene is named only where the DNA matches it firmly.

>.|TRBJ1-5|TRBV7-8
CASSLNRVRNQPQHF
>TRBD1|TRBJ1-4|TRBV9
CASSGSTGGGSEKLFF
>TRBD1|TRBJ2-2|TRBV5-4
CASSIQGALEGGELFF
>TRBD1|TRBJ1-1|TRBV18
CASSSDRVGTEAFF
>.|TRBJ2-7|TRBV28
CASGGFSYEQYF
>.|TRBJ2-1|TRBV10-2
CASSVEGLVWNEQFF
>TRBD2|TRBJ2-5|TRBV28
CASSPLAGGQETQYF
>TRBD1|TRBJ1-2|TRBV29-1
CSVEETGPVF
>.|TRBJ2-5|TRBV6-2/TRBV6-3
CASSYGPTKETQYF
>.|TRBJ2-7|TRBV18
CASSPHPPGDMGYEQYF
>TRBD2|TRBJ2-3|TRBV27
CASSPHGGVGMQYF
>.|TRBJ1-2|TRBV7-2
CASSLDNNYGYTF
>.|TRBJ2-4|TRBV23-1
CASSQGLSKNIQYF
>.|TRBJ1-5|TRBV5-5
CASSRDAGVAGPQHF
>.|TRBJ1-1|TRBV5-1
CASSLGASNTEAFF
>.|TRBJ2-1|TRBV11-2
CASSSGNWNRYNEQFF
>.|TRBJ2-1|TRBV7-6
CASSLPGGANEQFF
>TRBD1|TRBJ2-7|TRBV6-4
CASSDRDRGSYEQYF
>TRBD2|TRBJ2-1|TRBV3-1/TRBV3-2
CASSPWTSGSPRGGYNEQFF
>TRBD2|TRBJ2-1|TRBV11-2
CASSFASGGARGWQFF
>TRBD1|TRBJ1-2|TRBV7-9
CASSLTGGSPSGYTF
>TRBD1|TRBJ1-1|TRBV5-1
CASSLSTGELTEAFF
>TRBD1|TRBJ1-2|TRBV28
CASSSGQGYYGYTF
>.|TRBJ1-2|TRBV12-3/TRBV12-4
CASSPQGEYGYTF
>TRBD2|TRBJ2-1|TRBV7-2
CASSIASGGAYNEQFF
>.|TRBJ1-4|TRBV7-9
CASSGRAPNEKLFF
>.|TRBJ1-2|TRBV7-8
CASSPRLGGNYGYTF
>TRBD1|TRBJ1-2|TRBV5-1
CASSLGDREYGYTF
>.|TRBJ1-1|TRBV29-1
CSVGPDTEAFF